This entry is about one T cell receptor (beta chain). Antigen: not known. The data belong to a study of T cell clusters in autoimmune cytopenias. Study conclusions and caveats: Clustering suggested that physiological T cell clusters were missing in primary autoimmune cytopenia patients. TRB repertoire shifts in secondary cytopenia and chronic lymphocytic leukemia mostly reflected lymphoma, not autoimmunity.

Multiplex touch-down PCR amplified TRB using TRB-A and TRB-B pools in one tube. Reanalyzing the multiplex PCR reads, TCRdb keeps one entry per CDR3 protein, without DNA. This table holds around 11,000 distinct CDR3 sequences. The germline V gene has CDR1 SGHTS and CDR2 YDEGEE. This CDR3 region has 13 residues. TRB amplification used 200 to 250 ng of peripheral blood genomic DNA. The same specimen was also included in a second study, on T cell repertoires in aging, cancer and after chemotherapy. Per that study: About 8.8 million TCR reads were in the whole dataset.

Sequencing was performed on peripheral blood. The sequence was obtained from a human donor in good health. V and J are TRBV5-8 and TRBJ2-7. CDR3 sequence reads: CASSLLETYEQYF.